This is a list of T cell receptor beta chains from one sample in a study of T cells in Graves' hyperthyroidism and ophthalmopathy. TCRdb analysed the multiplex PCR reads with MiXCR anew, one entry per CDR3 protein. The data show a few hundred thousand distinct CDR3 sequences, with about 15% seen just once and 30% to 35% held by the top ten. Material: blood. These receptors all come from a woman aged 25 to 39 with Graves' hyperthyroidism. Each CDR3 is given with its conserved first and last residue. A D gene is named only where the DNA matches it firmly. Size tells how often a clone was seen (once, few, many) or the class of an expanded clone, and some rows leave it out.

size,V,J,D,CDR3,DNA
few,TRBV5-4,TRBJ1-6,NA,CASSLAGGGYSPLHF,TGTGCCAGCAGCTTGGCTGGAGGGGGTTATTCACCCCTCCACTTT
few,TRBV6-5,TRBJ2-1,NA,CASSYRQGIYNEQFF,TGTGCCAGCAGTTACCGGCAGGGTATCTACAATGAGCAGTTCTTC
few,TRBV4-2,TRBJ2-3,TRBD2,CASSQAGLAGPGAQYF,TGTGCCAGCAGCCAAGCCGGACTAGCGGGGCCAGGTGCGCAGTATTTT
NA,TRBV20-1,TRBJ2-5,NA,CSAYPGGRSEETQYF,TGCAGTGCTTACCCAGGGGGGAGAAGCGAAGAGACCCAGTACTTC
NA,TRBV7-9,TRBJ1-1,TRBD1,CASGKRTGQREAFF,TGTGCCAGCGGGAAGAGGACAGGGCAGCGAGAAGCTTTCTTT
many,TRBV2,TRBJ2-3,TRBD2,CASKRVPGLAETGDTQYF,TGTGCCAGCAAGAGAGTTCCAGGACTAGCGGAGACAGGGGATACGCAGTATTTT
once,TRBV10-3,TRBJ2-5,NA,CATTQGPETQYF,TGTGCCACAACACAGGGTCCGGAGACCCAGTACTTC
many,TRBV28,TRBJ1-1,TRBD1,CASSGTWGQGRNTEAFF,TGTGCCAGCAGCGGAACCTGGGGACAGGGCAGGAACACTGAAGCTTTCTTT
NA,TRBV29-1,TRBJ2-2,TRBD1,CSYTGGTGELFF,TGCAGCTATACAGGGGGTACCGGGGAGCTGTTTTTT
many,TRBV6-1,TRBJ2-1,TRBD2,CASTLRSGRADEQFF,TGTGCCAGCACCCTCCGGAGCGGGAGGGCTGATGAGCAGTTCTTC
NA,TRBV5-1,TRBJ2-3,TRBD2,CASSQKGTSQYF,TGCGCCAGCAGCCAAAAAGGGACTAGTCAGTATTTT
few,TRBV9,TRBJ1-5,NA,CASSVDGDSNQPQHF,TGTGCCAGCAGCGTAGACGGGGATAGCAATCAGCCCCAGCATTTT
many,TRBV5-1,TRBJ2-3,NA,CASSEQGTDTQYF,TGCGCCAGCAGCGAACAGGGTACAGATACGCAGTATTTT
many,TRBV3-1,TRBJ1-1,TRBD1,CASSHRGTGNTEAFF,TGTGCCAGCAGCCACCGCGGGACAGGGAATACTGAAGCTTTCTTT
NA,TRBV3-1,TRBJ1-3,TRBD1,CASSQDWTGGNTIYF,TGTGCCAGCAGCCAAGATTGGACAGGGGGCAACACCATATATTTT
many,TRBV10-1,TRBJ2-7,NA,CASSDGLSYEQYF,TGCGCCAGCAGTGATGGCCTGTCCTACGAGCAGTACTTC
many,TRBV18,TRBJ2-1,NA,CASSPQEVLGYNEQFF,TGTGCCAGCTCACCACAGGAGGTTTTAGGCTACAATGAGCAGTTCTTC
few,TRBV4-1,TRBJ1-1,TRBD1,CASSHLTGGYTEAFF,TGCGCCAGCAGCCATCTGACAGGGGGATACACTGAAGCTTTCTTT
NA,TRBV5-1,TRBJ2-3,TRBD2,CASSSGTSGSLGTDTQYF,TGCGCCAGCAGCTCCGGGACTAGCGGGAGTCTCGGCACAGATACGCAGTATTTT
few,TRBV19,TRBJ2-7,TRBD2,CASSPDGTSRYEQYF,TGTGCCAGTAGTCCGGATGGGACTAGCCGGTACGAGCAGTACTTC
few,TRBV29-1,TRBJ2-3,TRBD2,CSVEWPSGSHTQYF,TGCAGCGTTGAATGGCCTAGCGGGAGCCATACGCAGTATTTT
NA,TRBV4-1,TRBJ2-5,NA,CASSKRPGFGETQYF,TGCGCCAGCAGCAAAAGACCAGGTTTTGGGGAGACCCAGTACTTC
many,TRBV30,TRBJ2-7,NA,CAWAGRRDSEQYF,TGTGCCTGGGCGGGGCGGCGGGACTCCGAGCAGTACTTC
few,TRBV15,TRBJ2-1,NA,CATSRGGGVKLSSYNEQFF,TGTGCCACCAGCAGAGGCGGAGGGGTCAAACTCAGCTCCTACAATGAGCAGTTCTTC
many,TRBV2,TRBJ2-2,NA,CASSPSRAPTGELFF,TGTGCCAGCAGTCCCAGTCGGGCGCCCACCGGGGAGCTGTTTTTT
NA,TRBV7-9,TRBJ2-3,TRBD1,CASSLFTGVSTDTQYF,TGTGCCAGCAGCTTATTTACAGGGGTTAGCACAGATACGCAGTATTTT
many,TRBV7-9,TRBJ2-7,TRBD1,CASNNPGRGYEQYF,TGTGCCAGCAACAATCCAGGCAGGGGGTACGAGCAGTACTTC
many,TRBV7-9,TRBJ1-2,NA,CASSFGRPGYGYTF,TGTGCCAGCAGCTTTGGGCGGCCCGGCTATGGCTACACCTTC